The rows below give T cell receptor beta chains drawn from one sample of a study of long-term antiretroviral therapy in people with HIV. The table came from immunoSEQ multiplex PCR; TCRdb's copy has only in-frame clones and leaves some out. The table has roughly 16,000 clones, roughly 80% seen once. Here the sequenced sample was unsorted PBMCs, taken 2.3 years after starting antiretroviral therapy. These receptors originate from a woman aged 40 to 55 with HIV. CDR3s include the opening cysteine and the closing phenylalanine or tryptophan. The D gene is left open where the match is weak.

CDR3,D,V
CASRPGVQPQHF,-,TRBV6-5
CASSQGRTEAFF,-,TRBV4-3
CASSSQGGDTGELFF,-,TRBV5-1
CAWRGIRDRRGEAFF,TRBD1,TRBV30
CASAGGNTEAFF,-,TRBV7-9
CASSLPPGAGDPNEQFF,TRBD2,TRBV7-6
CASSELQGVGTDTQYF,TRBD1,TRBV5-4
CAWSAGQGTRETQYF,TRBD1,TRBV30
CASSNSVSGANVLTF,-,TRBV11-3
CASSWGGNGNEQFF,TRBD2,TRBV5-1
CASTHQLPSNTGELFF,-,TRBV11-2
CASSMARGVWNEQYF,-,TRBV19
CASSSRDVYGYTF,-,TRBV5-1
CASSLKRWGYNEQFF,-,TRBV27
CASSYITAGFENTEAFF,-,TRBV7-8
CSVGTGAGYGYTF,TRBD1,TRBV29-1
CASRRGGKPYEQYF,TRBD2,TRBV6-1
CASRPTQETQYF,-,TRBV2
CASSRAEQETQYF,-,TRBV5-1
CASKFIRADAPYGYTF,-,TRBV19
CASSPQGDFGNTIYF,-,TRBV7-9
CASSPHNEQFF,-,TRBV5-8
CASSPGDLPEQAFF,-,TRBV11-3
CASSIDLRGRNSPLHF,-,TRBV19
CASSLVQGPSYEQYF,-,TRBV7-9
CASRKVVTSGTDTQYF,TRBD2,TRBV10-2
CASSPLASSTGELFF,-,TRBV7-9
CASSLGWAAGVVDTQYF,-,TRBV5-5
CASTQGNDEQYF,-,TRBV7-9
CASSRDRNEKLFF,TRBD1,TRBV2
CASRPQGANTEAFF,TRBD1,TRBV11-2
CASSLGTAASYGYGYTF,-,TRBV7-8
CASSGLSPEQYF,-,TRBV2